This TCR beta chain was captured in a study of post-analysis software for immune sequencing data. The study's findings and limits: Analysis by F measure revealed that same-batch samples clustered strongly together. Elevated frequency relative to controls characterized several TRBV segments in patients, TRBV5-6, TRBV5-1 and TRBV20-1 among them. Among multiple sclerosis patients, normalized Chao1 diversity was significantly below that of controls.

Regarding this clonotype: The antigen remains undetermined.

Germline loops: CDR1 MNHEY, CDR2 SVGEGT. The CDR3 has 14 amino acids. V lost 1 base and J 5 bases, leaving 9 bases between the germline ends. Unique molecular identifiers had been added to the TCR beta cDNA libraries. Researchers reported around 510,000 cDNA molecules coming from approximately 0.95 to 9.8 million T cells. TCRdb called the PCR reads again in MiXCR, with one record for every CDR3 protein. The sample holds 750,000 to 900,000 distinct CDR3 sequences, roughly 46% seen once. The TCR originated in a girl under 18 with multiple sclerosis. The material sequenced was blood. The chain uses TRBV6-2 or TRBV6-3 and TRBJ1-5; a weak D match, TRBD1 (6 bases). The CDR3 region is CASSYWTDDQPQHF. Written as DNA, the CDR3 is TGTGCCAGCAGTTACTGGACAGACGATCAGCCCCAGCATTTT.